This is a list of T cell receptor beta chains from one sample in a study of human T cells and chemical hapten exposure. TCRdb re-derived calls from the RACE reads in MiXCR, one entry per CDR3 protein. The repertoire holds 75,000 to 80,000 distinct CDR3 sequences, around 9.4% seen once, with 1.7% in the top ten. Material: whole blood. These receptors came from a female donor in good health. Some clones in this sample may be carry-over from other donors' samples. Both conserved end residues are part of each CDR3. Each record gives: J gene, D gene, V gene, clone size, CDR3 DNA, CDR3 protein. D genes are given only for firm matches. Only part of the rows carry a size: once, few, many, or a class if the clone is expanded.

J: TRBJ2-7
D: TRBD1
V: TRBV7-9
size: NA
DNA: TGTGCCAGCAGCTTAGTCAGGACAGGAAAATACGAGCAGTACTTC
CDR3: CASSLVRTGKYEQYF

J: TRBJ1-5
D: NA
V: TRBV5-1
size: many
DNA: TGCGCCAGCAGCTTGGGGGTTGGGGCCAATCAGCCCCAGCATTTT
CDR3: CASSLGVGANQPQHF

J: TRBJ2-1
D: TRBD1
V: TRBV9
size: NA
DNA: TGTGCCAGCAGCGTAGTATCAGGGGGTGCAAGGGGCGGTGAGCAGTTCTTC
CDR3: CASSVVSGGARGGEQFF

J: TRBJ2-7
D: TRBD1
V: TRBV29-1
size: many
DNA: TGCAGCGTCCGAGGGGACAGGGGGCGAGAGCAGTACTTC
CDR3: CSVRGDRGREQYF

J: TRBJ1-1
D: NA
V: TRBV7-6
size: many
DNA: TGTGCCAGCAGCTCAGCCCGACAGACTGAAGCTTTCTTT
CDR3: CASSSARQTEAFF

J: TRBJ1-5
D: NA
V: TRBV6-1
size: many
DNA: TGTGCCAGCAAAGACAGCGGGCTCTATAGCAATCAGCCCCAGCATTTT
CDR3: CASKDSGLYSNQPQHF

J: TRBJ2-3
D: NA
V: TRBV7-2
size: once
DNA: TGTGCCAGCGGGGGTGGGAGCACAGATACGCAGTATTTT
CDR3: CASGGGSTDTQYF

J: TRBJ2-7
D: NA
V: TRBV18
size: few
DNA: TGTGCCAGCTCACCACCTGGAGGGTTAAGGTACGAGCAGTACTTC
CDR3: CASSPPGGLRYEQYF

J: TRBJ1-4
D: NA
V: TRBV12-3/TRBV12-4
size: many
DNA: TGTGCCAGCAGTTGCAAGGGTGTTATTGCAACTAATGAAAAACTGTTTTTT
CDR3: CASSCKGVIATNEKLFF

J: TRBJ2-1
D: NA
V: TRBV7-2
size: NA
DNA: TGTGCCAGCAGCCCCACTGAATCCGGGTACAATGAGCAGTTCTTC
CDR3: CASSPTESGYNEQFF

J: TRBJ2-3
D: NA
V: TRBV20-1
size: many
DNA: TGCAGTGCTAGATCCGGGTTCTTCACAGATACGCAGTATTTT
CDR3: CSARSGFFTDTQYF

J: TRBJ2-2
D: NA
V: TRBV6-1
size: few
DNA: TGTGCCAGCGTCCGGGCCACTTTACGGAACACCGGGGAGCTGTTTTTT
CDR3: CASVRATLRNTGELFF

J: TRBJ1-1
D: NA
V: TRBV14
size: NA
DNA: TGTGCCAGCAGCCAAGATCAGCGGCAGGGAATCACTGAAGCTTTCTTT
CDR3: CASSQDQRQGITEAFF

J: TRBJ2-3
D: TRBD1
V: TRBV14
size: few
DNA: TGTGCCAGCAGCCCCTGGACAGGGGGCGCATCAGATACGCAGTATTTT
CDR3: CASSPWTGGASDTQYF

J: TRBJ1-6
D: TRBD1
V: TRBV4-3
size: NA
DNA: TGCGCCAGCAGCCATAATAACAGGGGAAATTCACCCCTCCACTTT
CDR3: CASSHNNRGNSPLHF

J: TRBJ1-2
D: NA
V: TRBV5-8
size: NA
DNA: TGTGCCAGCAGCTTGCAAGGCAACGACTATGGCTACACCTTC
CDR3: CASSLQGNDYGYTF

J: TRBJ2-3
D: NA
V: TRBV6-5
size: many
DNA: TGTGCCAGCAGTTACTCGAGAAGCACAGATACGCAGTATTTT
CDR3: CASSYSRSTDTQYF

J: TRBJ1-1
D: TRBD1
V: TRBV20-1
size: few
DNA: TGCAGTGCTCAACAGGGGGCAGGGGACACTGAAGCTTTCTTT
CDR3: CSAQQGAGDTEAFF

J: TRBJ2-7
D: NA
V: TRBV5-1
size: NA
DNA: TGCGCCAGCAGCACAGACATATCGTACGAGCAGTACTTC
CDR3: CASSTDISYEQYF

J: TRBJ2-7
D: NA
V: TRBV7-2
size: many
DNA: TGTGCCAGCAGCCTGAACAGGTGGGAGCAGTACTTC
CDR3: CASSLNRWEQYF

J: TRBJ1-1
D: NA
V: TRBV10-3
size: NA
DNA: TGTGCCATCAGTGAGAGGGGGTTGAGAACTGAAGCTTTCTTT
CDR3: CAISERGLRTEAFF

J: TRBJ1-2
D: TRBD1
V: TRBV11-2
size: NA
DNA: TGTGCCAGCAGCCGCATCCCAGGGGGGGTTTACTATGGCTACACCTTC
CDR3: CASSRIPGGVYYGYTF

J: TRBJ1-6
D: NA
V: TRBV3-1
size: few
DNA: TGTGCCAGCAGCCAAGATCTTGGGTCAAGTTATAATTCACCCCTCCACTTT
CDR3: CASSQDLGSSYNSPLHF

J: TRBJ2-3
D: NA
V: TRBV7-2
size: few
DNA: TGTGCCAGCAGCTTACGCCCTAGCACAGATACGCAGTATTTT
CDR3: CASSLRPSTDTQYF

J: TRBJ2-2
D: TRBD2
V: TRBV20-1
size: few
DNA: TGCAGTGCTAGAAGACTAACACGGGGGGTCACCGGGGAGCTGTTTTTT
CDR3: CSARRLTRGVTGELFF

J: TRBJ2-6
D: NA
V: TRBV12-3/TRBV12-4
size: many
DNA: TGTGCCAGCAGTCGCACCGCTGGGGCCAACGTCCTGACTTTC
CDR3: CASSRTAGANVLTF

J: TRBJ2-1
D: TRBD1
V: TRBV12-3/TRBV12-4
size: NA
DNA: TGTGCCAGCAGTTTAGCTGGGACAGCGTTTGAGCAGTTCTTC
CDR3: CASSLAGTAFEQFF

J: TRBJ2-7
D: NA
V: TRBV12-3/TRBV12-4
size: few
DNA: TGTGCCAGCAGTTTGTGGGGGAGCTCCTACGAGCAGTACTTC
CDR3: CASSLWGSSYEQYF

J: TRBJ1-2
D: NA
V: TRBV11-1
size: many
DNA: TGTGCCAGCAGCTTAGATCCTCCGGCAGCAGGGGATGGCTACACCTTC
CDR3: CASSLDPPAAGDGYTF

J: TRBJ1-6
D: NA
V: TRBV20-1
size: many
DNA: TGCAGTGCTAGAGATATAGGGTATAATTCACCCCTCCACTTT
CDR3: CSARDIGYNSPLHF

J: TRBJ1-3
D: NA
V: TRBV15
size: NA
DNA: TGTGCCACCAGCAGAGCTTTAGCAGGCGGCGGAAACACCATATATTTT
CDR3: CATSRALAGGGNTIYF

J: TRBJ2-3
D: NA
V: TRBV6-1
size: few
DNA: TGTGCCAGCAACCTTATCACAGATACGCAGTATTTT
CDR3: CASNLITDTQYF

J: TRBJ2-7
D: NA
V: TRBV30
size: few
DNA: TGTGCCTGGAGTGTATCTTCCGACGAGCAGTACTTC
CDR3: CAWSVSSDEQYF

J: TRBJ2-7
D: TRBD1
V: TRBV29-1
size: few
DNA: TGCAGCGTTGGACAGGGGGCGACCTACGAGCAGTACTTC
CDR3: CSVGQGATYEQYF

J: TRBJ2-3
D: TRBD1
V: TRBV28
size: NA
DNA: TGCGCCAGCAGTCCTCCCCCGGGACAGGGCACAGATACGCAGTATTTT
CDR3: CASSPPPGQGTDTQYF

J: TRBJ1-2
D: TRBD1
V: TRBV18
size: many
DNA: TGTGCCAGCTCTACGACAGGGGAGAACTATGGCTACACCTTC
CDR3: CASSTTGENYGYTF

J: TRBJ2-7
D: TRBD1
V: TRBV7-9
size: many
DNA: TGTGCCAGCAGCTTAGTCCCGGGGACAGGGATTAACCTAGACTACGAGCAGTACTTC
CDR3: CASSLVPGTGINLDYEQYF

J: TRBJ2-7
D: TRBD1
V: TRBV2
size: many
DNA: TGTGCCAGCAGGGGGCAGGGGGCGAGGGAGCAGTACTTC
CDR3: CASRGQGAREQYF

J: TRBJ1-2
D: NA
V: TRBV12-3/TRBV12-4
size: many
DNA: TGTGCCAGCAGTTTGGGGAATGGCTACACCTTC
CDR3: CASSLGNGYTF

J: TRBJ2-1
D: NA
V: TRBV7-9
size: many
DNA: TGTGCCAGCAGCCCGCGTCTTAGGGGACTGAACGTCAGCTCCTACAATGAGCAGTTCTTC
CDR3: CASSPRLRGLNVSSYNEQFF

J: TRBJ2-1
D: TRBD1
V: TRBV2
size: few
DNA: TGTGCCACCTCCTGGGACAGATCCTACAATGAGCAGTTCTTC
CDR3: CATSWDRSYNEQFF

J: TRBJ1-2
D: NA
V: TRBV27
size: many
DNA: TGTGCCAGCAGTCCACGTTTGAGGACCGAAAGAGGGGGAGATTTAGTAAGCTATGGCTACACCTTC
CDR3: CASSPRLRTERGGDLVSYGYTF